The 18 T cell receptor beta chains listed next were all sequenced from one sample in a study of control samples from healthy donors and cancer patients. Here immunoSEQ multiplex PCR was the method, and the copy in TCRdb shows in-frame clones only, minus some. The sample has 50,000 or so clones, about 96% seen once. Sequences were obtained from blood. The receptors here all came from a woman aged 18-29 years in good health.

V and J are TRBV6-2 or TRBV6-3 and TRBJ1-1, with 9 bases aligning to TRBD1. CDR1 and CDR2 from the germline V gene are MNHEY and SVGEGT. Trimming at V came to 2 bases and at J to 4 bases, leaving 2 bases not matched to a gene. The CDR3 has 14 amino acids. The CDR3 spells CASSYPDRGTEAFF. CDR3 sequence (DNA): TGTGCCAGCAGTTACCCGGACAGGGGCACTGAAGCTTTCTTT.

This chain links TRBV3-1 (or the pseudogene TRBV3-2) with TRBJ2-6, with D hard to call. Germline assignment: CDR1 LGHDT and CDR2 YNNKEL (reference sequence). This CDR3 has 13 residues. Between the trimmed V and J ends, which lost 4 bases and 1 base, there was a span of 2 bases. CDR3 residues: CASSLSGANVLTF. The CDR3 DNA reads as TGTGCCAGCAGCCTGTCTGGGGCCAACGTCCTGACTTTC.

This chain links TRBV10-3 with TRBJ1-1, with unresolved D. Between the trimmed V and J ends, which lost 4 bases and 1 base, there was a span of 1 base. The CDR3 sequence is 11 residues long. Germline V gene sequence: CDR1 ENHRY, CDR2 SYGVKD. The CDR3 DNA follows: TGTGCCATCAGTGGGAACACTGAAGCTTTCTTT. Translation gives CAISGNTEAFF.

The genes are TRBV6-5 and TRBJ2-2; D gene unclear. V lost 0 bases, J lost 6 bases, and 11 bases lay in between. Germline lookup yields CDR1 MNHEY and CDR2 SVGAGI. The CDR3 has 15 residues. The CDR3 sequence is CASSYSNGKAGELFF. CDR3 nucleotide sequence: TGTGCCAGCAGTTACTCGAATGGGAAGGCCGGGGAGCTGTTTTTT.

The chain is built from TRBV27 and TRBJ2-7; 9 nucleotides line up with TRBD2. J was trimmed by 3 bases and V by 6 bases; bases with no gene match: 6. The CDR3 runs to 14 residues. The germline gives CDR1 MNHEY, CDR2 SMNVEV (reference sequence). The CDR3 reads CASSVAGAVYEQYF. In DNA form, the CDR3 reads TGTGCCAGCAGCGTAGCGGGGGCCGTCTACGAGCAGTACTTC.

This chain uses TRBV2 with TRBJ2-1; TRBD2 matches 13 bases. The CDR3 consists of 16 residues. With 6 bases clipped from V and 5 bases from J, the junction kept 7 bases outside the gene matches. CDR1 and CDR2 (germline): SNHLY, FYNNEI. The DNA of the CDR3 is TGTGCCAGCAGATCCCGACTAGCGGGGGGACACAATGAGCAGTTCTTC. It specifies CASRSRLAGGHNEQFF.

The V and J genes are TRBV5-1 and TRBJ1-1; no clear D. V shed 4 bases and J shed 3 bases, with 16 bases lying between them. Germline assignment: CDR1 SGHRS and CDR2 YFSETQ. This CDR3 contains 15 residues. In DNA, the CDR3 is TGCGCCAGCAGCCCGACCTCCGACCGCTACACTGAAGCTTTCTTT. Its translation: CASSPTSDRYTEAFF.

V and J are TRBV5-1 and TRBJ2-1; 7 nucleotides match TRBD1. Germline V CDR1 and CDR2: SGHRS, YFSETQ. The CDR3 extends over 15 amino acids. Trimming cost V 5 bases and J 1 base; bases outside gene matches: 6. The CDR3 DNA reads TGCGCCAGCAGTGGACAGGAAACTTCCTACAATGAGCAGTTCTTC. It codes for CASSGQETSYNEQFF.

The rearrangement uses TRBV4-1 and TRBJ1-4; TRBD1 matches 8 bases. The ends lost 1 base at V and 5 bases at J; junction bases unmatched: 6. The germline CDR1 and CDR2 sequences are MGHRA and YSYEKL. The CDR3 consists of 16 residues. CDR3 loop: CASSQGVDRGNEKLFF. The CDR3 DNA follows: TGCGCCAGCAGCCAAGGGGTCGACAGGGGAAATGAAAAACTGTTTTTT.

The chain joins TRBV6-5 to TRBJ2-1; 9 nucleotides line up with TRBD1. This CDR3 has 16 amino acids. V shed 1 base and J 9 bases; nucleotides not matched to a gene: 10. Germline V CDR1 and CDR2: MNHEY, SVGAGI. This CDR3 is CASSYLGQGGGGEQFF. In DNA form, the CDR3 reads TGTGCCAGCAGTTACTTGGGACAGGGAGGAGGCGGTGAGCAGTTCTTC.

The CDR3 coding sequence is TGTGCCAGCAGCGTAGGCTTTCGGCCCGGACAGTACAATGAGCAGTTCTTC. Translated, it gives CASSVGFRPGQYNEQFF. The chain carries TRBV9 and TRBJ2-1; a possible D gene is TRBD1 (6 bases). The germline V gene has CDR1 SGDLS and CDR2 YYNGEE. The CDR3 totals 17 residues. The V end was cut by 0 bases, the J end by 4 bases, with 17 bases between.

The gene calls are TRBV19 and TRBJ1-6, with D unresolved. The V gene's germline CDR1 is LNHDA and CDR2 SQIVND (reference sequence). V dropped 5 bases and J dropped 4 bases, with 12 bases sitting between them. This CDR3 is built from 15 residues. Here the CDR3 reads CASSYGRTYNSPLHF. The CDR3 coding sequence is TGTGCCAGTAGTTACGGACGGACTTATAATTCACCCCTCCACTTT.

The chain combines TRBV6-5 with TRBJ1-5; 9 positions agree with TRBD1. The trim removed 8 bases at V and 4 bases at J, leaving 6 bases unmatched. Germline assignment: CDR1 MNHEY and CDR2 SVGAGI. The CDR3 extends over 14 amino acids. In nucleotides, the CDR3 is TGTGCCAGCGAGCGGGGGACAGGGAATCAGCCCCAGCATTTT. This codes for CASERGTGNQPQHF.

This chain joins TRBV7-2 and TRBJ2-7; D may be TRBD2 (6 bases). Germline assignment: CDR1 SGHTA and CDR2 FQGNSA. The CDR3 runs to 16 residues. V was trimmed by 2 bases and J by 0 bases, leaving 14 bases between them. This CDR3 reads CASSLRVAGSSYEQYF. CDR3 coding DNA: TGTGCCAGCAGCTTAAGGGTGGCGGGGAGCTCCTACGAGCAGTACTTC.

The table lists this clone with a count of one. This chain links TRBV2 with TRBJ2-5, with 7 bases fitting TRBD1. In germline, CDR1 is SNHLY, CDR2 FYNNEI. There are 15 residues in the CDR3. Trimming took 6 bases from V and 3 from J; bases not matched to a gene: 10. CDR3 DNA sequence: TGTGCCAGCAGGAAAGCCGGGACAGTGGAAGAGACCCAGTACTTC. This gives the protein CASRKAGTVEETQYF. The full variable domain, completed using reference TRBV2 and TRBJ2-5, is EPEVTQTPSHQVTQMGQEVILRCVPISNHLYFYWYRQILGQKVEFLVSFYNNEISEKSEIFDDQFSVERPDGSNFTLKIRSTKLEDSAMYFCASRKAGTVEETQYFGPGTRLLVL.

The chain links TRBV3-1 (or the pseudogene TRBV3-2) to TRBJ2-1; D may be TRBD2 (6 bases). The CDR3 runs 15 residues. CDR1 and CDR2 from the germline V gene are LGHDT and YNNKEL (reference sequence). Trimming left V 2 bases short and J 2 bases short, with 10 bases between. The CDR3: CASSQRGGTYNEQFF. CDR3 nucleotides: TGTGCCAGCAGCCAACGTGGGGGGACCTACAATGAGCAGTTCTTC.

The rearrangement uses TRBV6-4 and TRBJ1-1; D not certain. CDR3 size: 12 residues. Germline V gives CDR1 MRHNA, CDR2 SNTAGT. The germline V and J ends were trimmed by 1 base and 7 bases, with 7 bases remaining between them. The CDR3 loop reads CASSDLMGEAFF. The CDR3 nucleotides read TGTGCCAGCAGTGACTTAATGGGTGAAGCTTTCTTT.

V is TRBV19 and J is TRBJ2-1; TRBD2 agrees at 10 bases. The CDR3 contains 16 residues. The J segment lost 6 bases and the V segment lost 4 bases, leaving 9 bases of the junction unmatched. CDR1 LNHDA and CDR2 SQIVND come from the germline V gene (reference sequence). This chain's CDR3 is CASSNPSGGLTNEQFF. CDR3 sequence (DNA): TGTGCCAGTAGTAACCCTAGCGGGGGCCTGACCAATGAGCAGTTCTTC.